The source of this T cell receptor beta chain is a study of cytomegalovirus exposure and HLA in healthy donors. The CDR3 loop spans 17 amino acids. Germline V gene sequence: CDR1 ENHRY, CDR2 SYGVKD. Trimming took 3 bases from V and 8 from J; bases not matched to a gene: 12. PCR amplification relied on 60 Vbeta primers (plus 13 Jbeta primers). TCRdb's copy holds only in-frame clones and misses some; the assay was immunoSEQ multiplex PCR. The table records some 90,000 clones, around 85% of them present only once. Material for sequencing was PBMCs. The V and J genes are TRBV10-3 and TRBJ2-1; 11 bases map to TRBD2. The TCR was taken from a man aged 25 to 40 in good health and CMV-seronegative. Written as DNA, the CDR3 is TGTGCCATCAGTGATCCGGGACTAGCGGAGGGTAAAGATGAGCAGTTCTTC. Translation: CAISDPGLAEGKDEQFF.